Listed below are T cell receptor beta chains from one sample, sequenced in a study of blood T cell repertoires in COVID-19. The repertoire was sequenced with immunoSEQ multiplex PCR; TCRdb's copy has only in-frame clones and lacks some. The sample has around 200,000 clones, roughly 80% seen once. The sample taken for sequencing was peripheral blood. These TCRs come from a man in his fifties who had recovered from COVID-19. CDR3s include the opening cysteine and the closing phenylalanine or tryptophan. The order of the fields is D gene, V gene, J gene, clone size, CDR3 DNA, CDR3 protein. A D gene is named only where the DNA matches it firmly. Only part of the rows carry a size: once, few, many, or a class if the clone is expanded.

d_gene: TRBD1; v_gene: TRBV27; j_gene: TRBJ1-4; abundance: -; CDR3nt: TGTGCCAGCAGTTCGGGACAGGGGGGCTATGAAAAACTGTTTTTT; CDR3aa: CASSSGQGGYEKLFF
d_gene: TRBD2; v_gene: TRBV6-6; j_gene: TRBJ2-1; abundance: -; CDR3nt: TGTGCCACCTGCGGGACTAGCGGGAGCGATGAGCAGTTCTTC; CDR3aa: CATCGTSGSDEQFF
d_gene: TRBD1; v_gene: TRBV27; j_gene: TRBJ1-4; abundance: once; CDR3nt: TGTGCCAGCAGTTTACACAGGGGGTTTAATGAAAAACTGTTTTTT; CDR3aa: CASSLHRGFNEKLFF
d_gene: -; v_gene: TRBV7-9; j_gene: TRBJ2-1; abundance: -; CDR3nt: TGTGCCAGCAGCTTAATGGCGGACTACAATGAGCAGTTCTTC; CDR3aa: CASSLMADYNEQFF
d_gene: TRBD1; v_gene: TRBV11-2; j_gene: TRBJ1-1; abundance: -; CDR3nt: TGTGCCAGCAGCTTAGGGACAGGGGGGGACACTGAAGCTTTCTTT; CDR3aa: CASSLGTGGDTEAFF
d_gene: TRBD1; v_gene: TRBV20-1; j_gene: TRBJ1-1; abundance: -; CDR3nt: TGCAGTTTCACAGGGGGCACTGAAGCTTTCTTT; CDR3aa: CSFTGGTEAFF
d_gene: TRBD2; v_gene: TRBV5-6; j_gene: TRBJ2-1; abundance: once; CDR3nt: TGTGCCAGCAGCCCCGGGACTAGCGGGAGAGATAATGAGCAGTTCTTC; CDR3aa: CASSPGTSGRDNEQFF
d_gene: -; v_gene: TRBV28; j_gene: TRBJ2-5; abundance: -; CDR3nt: TGTGCCAGCAGACGACAGGACCAAGAGACCCAGTACTTC; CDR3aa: CASRRQDQETQYF
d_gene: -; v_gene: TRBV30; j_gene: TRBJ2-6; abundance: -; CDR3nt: TGTGCCTGGAGTTGGGGGGAAGGGGCCAACGTCCTGACTTTC; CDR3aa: CAWSWGEGANVLTF
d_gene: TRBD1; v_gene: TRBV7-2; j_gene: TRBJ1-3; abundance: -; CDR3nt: TGTGCCAGCAGCTCGGGACAGGGGGCGGATTGGAACACCATATATTTT; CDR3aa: CASSSGQGADWNTIYF
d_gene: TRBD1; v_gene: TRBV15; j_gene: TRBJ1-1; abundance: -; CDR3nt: TGTGCCACCAGCCCCGGTCCGGGACAGGGATATTTGGGAGCTTTCTTT; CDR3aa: CATSPGPGQGYLGAFF
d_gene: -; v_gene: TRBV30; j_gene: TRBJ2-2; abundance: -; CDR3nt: TGTGCCTGGAGTGTGGCCGTAATGGGGGAGCTGTTTTTT; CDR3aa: CAWSVAVMGELFF
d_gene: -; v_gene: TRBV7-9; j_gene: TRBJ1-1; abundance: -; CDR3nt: TGTGCCAGCAGCCAACAGAGCCCTGAAGCTTTCTTT; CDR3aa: CASSQQSPEAFF
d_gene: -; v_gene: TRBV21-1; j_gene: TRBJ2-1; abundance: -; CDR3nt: TGTGCCAGCAGCAAACCGCTCGGGACAGAGTACAATGAGCAGTTCTTC; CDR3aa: CASSKPLGTEYNEQFF
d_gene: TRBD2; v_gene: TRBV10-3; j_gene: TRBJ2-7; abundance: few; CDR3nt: TGTGCCATCAGTCTTAGCGGGAGGGGCTCCTACGAGCAGTACTTC; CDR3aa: CAISLSGRGSYEQYF
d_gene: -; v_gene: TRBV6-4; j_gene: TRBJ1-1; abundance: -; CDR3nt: TGTGCCAGCAGTGACGGGAGGTACACTGAAGCTTTCTTT; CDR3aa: CASSDGRYTEAFF
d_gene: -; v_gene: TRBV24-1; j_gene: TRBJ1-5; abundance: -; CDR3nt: TGTGCCACCAGTGACAGGGGATACAATCAGCCCCAGCATTTT; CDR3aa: CATSDRGYNQPQHF
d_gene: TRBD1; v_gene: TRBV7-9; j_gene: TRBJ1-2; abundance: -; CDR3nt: TGTGCCAGCAGCACAGAAGGACAGGGAAGGGGCTATGGCTACACCTTC; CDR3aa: CASSTEGQGRGYGYTF
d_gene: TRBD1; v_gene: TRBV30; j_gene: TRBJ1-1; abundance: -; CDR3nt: TGTGCCGGACAGGGGGCAGGTCATGAAGCTTTCTTT; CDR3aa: CAGQGAGHEAFF
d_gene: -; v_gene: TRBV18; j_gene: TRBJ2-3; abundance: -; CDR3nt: TGTGCCAGCTCTCCCCCCCTCACAGATACGCAGTATTTT; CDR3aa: CASSPPLTDTQYF
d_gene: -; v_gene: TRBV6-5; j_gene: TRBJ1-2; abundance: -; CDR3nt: TGTGCCAGCAGTTACTCGATAGCAGGGGCCTATGGCTACACCTTC; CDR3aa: CASSYSIAGAYGYTF
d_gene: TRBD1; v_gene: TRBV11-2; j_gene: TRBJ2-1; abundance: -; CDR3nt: TGTGCCAGCAGGCCTCCGGGACAGGGGAGTTTGGGTGAGCAGTTCTTC; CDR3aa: CASRPPGQGSLGEQFF
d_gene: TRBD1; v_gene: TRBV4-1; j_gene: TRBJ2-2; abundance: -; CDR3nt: TGCGCCAGCAGGGCCTGGGGACAGGTAAACACCGGGGAGCTGTTTTTT; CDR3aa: CASRAWGQVNTGELFF
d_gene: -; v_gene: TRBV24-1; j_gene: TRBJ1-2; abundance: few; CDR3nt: TGTGCCACCAGTGATGCCGGGACAGGCTACACCTTC; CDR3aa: CATSDAGTGYTF
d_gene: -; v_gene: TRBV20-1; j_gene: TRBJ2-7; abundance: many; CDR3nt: TGCAGTGCCAGTGGGTACAAAACCTACGAGCAGTACTTC; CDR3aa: CSASGYKTYEQYF
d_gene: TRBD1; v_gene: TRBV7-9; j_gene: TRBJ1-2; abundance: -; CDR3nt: TGTGCCAGCAGCGATCCAACAGGGGGGTCTAACTATGGCTACACCTTC; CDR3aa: CASSDPTGGSNYGYTF
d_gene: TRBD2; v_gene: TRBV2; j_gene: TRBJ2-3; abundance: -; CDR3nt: TGTGCCAGCAGACCCGCATCACTAGCGGGAGGAGGAAGCACAGATACGCAGTATTTT; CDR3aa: CASRPASLAGGGSTDTQYF
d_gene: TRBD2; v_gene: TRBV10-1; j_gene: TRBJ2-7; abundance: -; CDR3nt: TGCGCCAGCAGTGAAAGTAGCGGGAGCCTCGACGAGCAGTACTTC; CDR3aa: CASSESSGSLDEQYF
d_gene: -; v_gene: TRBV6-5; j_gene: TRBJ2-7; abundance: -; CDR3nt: TGTGCCAGCAGTTACTCTGCAGTGCGGGAGCAGTACTTC; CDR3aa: CASSYSAVREQYF
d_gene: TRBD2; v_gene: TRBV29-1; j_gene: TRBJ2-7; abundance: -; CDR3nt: TGCAGCGTTTTAGGACTAGCGGGGTTTCCCTACGAGCAGTACTTC; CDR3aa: CSVLGLAGFPYEQYF
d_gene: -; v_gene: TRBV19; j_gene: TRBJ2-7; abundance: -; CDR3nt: TGTGCCAGTAGTATGGTATCGGCTGGGCGCGAGCAGTACTTC; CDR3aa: CASSMVSAGREQYF
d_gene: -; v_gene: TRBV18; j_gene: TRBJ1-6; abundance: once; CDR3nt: TGTGCCAGCTCACGTAATGATAATTCACCCCTCCACTTT; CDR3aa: CASSRNDNSPLHF